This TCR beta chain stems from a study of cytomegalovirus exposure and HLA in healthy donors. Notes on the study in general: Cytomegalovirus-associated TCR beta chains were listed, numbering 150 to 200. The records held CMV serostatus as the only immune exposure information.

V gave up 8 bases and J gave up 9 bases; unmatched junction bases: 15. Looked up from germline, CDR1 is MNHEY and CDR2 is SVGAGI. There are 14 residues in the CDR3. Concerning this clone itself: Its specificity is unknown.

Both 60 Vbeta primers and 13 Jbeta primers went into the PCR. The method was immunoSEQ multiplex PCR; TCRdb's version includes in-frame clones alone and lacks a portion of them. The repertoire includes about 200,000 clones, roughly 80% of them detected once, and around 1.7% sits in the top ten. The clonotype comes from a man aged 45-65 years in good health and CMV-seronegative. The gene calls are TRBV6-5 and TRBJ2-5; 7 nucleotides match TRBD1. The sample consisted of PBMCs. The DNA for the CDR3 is TGTGCCAGCGGCCAACATGAGGGGGCAGGGGCCCAGTACTTC. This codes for CASGQHEGAGAQYF.